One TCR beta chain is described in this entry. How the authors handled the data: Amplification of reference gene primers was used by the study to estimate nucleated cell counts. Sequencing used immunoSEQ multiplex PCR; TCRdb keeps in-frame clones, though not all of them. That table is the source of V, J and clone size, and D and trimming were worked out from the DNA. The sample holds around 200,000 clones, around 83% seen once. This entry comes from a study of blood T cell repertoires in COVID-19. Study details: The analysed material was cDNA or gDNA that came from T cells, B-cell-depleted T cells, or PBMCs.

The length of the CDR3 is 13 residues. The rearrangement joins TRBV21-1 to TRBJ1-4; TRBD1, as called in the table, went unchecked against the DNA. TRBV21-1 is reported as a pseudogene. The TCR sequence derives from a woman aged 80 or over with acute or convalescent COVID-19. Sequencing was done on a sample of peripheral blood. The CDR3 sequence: CASRTGLNEKLFF. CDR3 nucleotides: TGTGCCAGCCGGACAGGGTTAAATGAAAAACTGTTTTTT.